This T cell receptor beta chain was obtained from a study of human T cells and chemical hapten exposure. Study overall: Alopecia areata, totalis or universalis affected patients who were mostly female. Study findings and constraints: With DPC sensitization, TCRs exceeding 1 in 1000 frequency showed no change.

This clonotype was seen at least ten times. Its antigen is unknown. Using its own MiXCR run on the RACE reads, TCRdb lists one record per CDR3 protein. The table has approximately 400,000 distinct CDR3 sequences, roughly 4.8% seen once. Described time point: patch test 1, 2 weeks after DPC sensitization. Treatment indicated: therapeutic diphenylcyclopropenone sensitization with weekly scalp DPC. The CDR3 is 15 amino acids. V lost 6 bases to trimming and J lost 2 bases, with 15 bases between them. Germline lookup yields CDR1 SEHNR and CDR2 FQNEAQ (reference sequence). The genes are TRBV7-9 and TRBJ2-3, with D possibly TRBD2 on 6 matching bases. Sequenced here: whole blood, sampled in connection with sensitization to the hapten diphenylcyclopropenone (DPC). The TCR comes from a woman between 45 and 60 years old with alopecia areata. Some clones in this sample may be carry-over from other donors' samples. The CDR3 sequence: CASSRGVAVTDTQYF. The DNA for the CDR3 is TGTGCCAGCAGTAGGGGAGTAGCGGTCACAGATACGCAGTATTTT.